This entry describes one T cell receptor (beta chain). Its antigen is undetermined. The data were taken from a study of OX40 agonist ivuxolimab in advanced cancers. Study information: Patients in dose escalation had liver, melanoma, kidney or head and neck cancers. Partial responses occurred in three patients (one hepatocellular carcinoma, two cutaneous melanoma).

The study's findings and limits: Normalized T-cell clonal expansion was also low in a subset of nonresponders.

The CDR3 has 12 amino acids. CDR1 is ENHRY and CDR2 is SYGVKD in the germline V gene. V gave up 0 bases and J gave up 6 bases, with 5 bases separating them. Only in-frame clones appear in the TCRdb table, and some are missing; sequencing was by immunoSEQ multiplex PCR. The sample has 65,000 to 80,000 clones; 85% to 90% are singletons. The sequencing here drew on CD4+ or CD8+ T cells sorted from blood, taken in a trial of the OX40 agonist ivuxolimab. The gene calls are TRBV10-3 and TRBJ1-2; unclear D gene. The source is an adult with an advanced solid tumor such as melanoma, head and neck, liver or kidney cancer. The CDR3 here is CAISESPDGYTF. The CDR3 DNA is TGTGCCATCAGTGAGTCCCCGGATGGCTACACCTTC.